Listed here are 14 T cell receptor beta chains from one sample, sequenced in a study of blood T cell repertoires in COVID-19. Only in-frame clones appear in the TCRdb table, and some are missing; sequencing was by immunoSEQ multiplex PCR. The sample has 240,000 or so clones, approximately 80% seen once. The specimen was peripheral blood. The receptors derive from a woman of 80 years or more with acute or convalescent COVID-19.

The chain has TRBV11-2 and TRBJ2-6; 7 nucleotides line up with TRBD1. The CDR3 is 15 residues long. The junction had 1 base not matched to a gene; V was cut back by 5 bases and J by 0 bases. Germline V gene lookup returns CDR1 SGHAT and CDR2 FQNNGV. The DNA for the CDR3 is TGTGCCAGCAGCAGGGACAGCTCTGGGGCCAACGTCCTGACTTTC. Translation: CASSRDSSGANVLTF.

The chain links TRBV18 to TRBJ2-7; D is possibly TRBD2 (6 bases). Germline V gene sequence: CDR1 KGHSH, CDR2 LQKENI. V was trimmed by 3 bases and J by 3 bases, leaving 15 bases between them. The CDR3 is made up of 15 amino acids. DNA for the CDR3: TGTGCCAGCTCACCCGGCCGTGGGGGGATCTACGAGCAGTACTTC. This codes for CASSPGRGGIYEQYF.

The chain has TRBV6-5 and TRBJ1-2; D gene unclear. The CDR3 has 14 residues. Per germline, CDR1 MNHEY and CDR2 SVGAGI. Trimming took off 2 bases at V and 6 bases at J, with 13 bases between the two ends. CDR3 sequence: CASSYKQGGDGYTF. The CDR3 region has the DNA TGTGCCAGCAGTTACAAGCAAGGCGGGGATGGCTACACCTTC.

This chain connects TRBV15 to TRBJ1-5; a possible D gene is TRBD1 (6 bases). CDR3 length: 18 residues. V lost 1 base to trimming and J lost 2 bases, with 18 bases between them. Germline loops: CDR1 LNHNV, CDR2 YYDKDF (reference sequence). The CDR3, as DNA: TGTGCCACCAGCAGAGTGGGGGTACGACAGGTGGGCAATCAGCCCCAGCATTTT. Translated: CATSRVGVRQVGNQPQHF.

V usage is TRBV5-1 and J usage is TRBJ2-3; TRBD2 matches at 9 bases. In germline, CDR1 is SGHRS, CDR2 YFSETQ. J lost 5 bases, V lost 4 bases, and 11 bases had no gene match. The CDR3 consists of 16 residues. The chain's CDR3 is CASSPSTQRGEDTQYF. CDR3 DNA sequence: TGCGCCAGCAGCCCCAGCACCCAGCGGGGGGAAGATACGCAGTATTTT.

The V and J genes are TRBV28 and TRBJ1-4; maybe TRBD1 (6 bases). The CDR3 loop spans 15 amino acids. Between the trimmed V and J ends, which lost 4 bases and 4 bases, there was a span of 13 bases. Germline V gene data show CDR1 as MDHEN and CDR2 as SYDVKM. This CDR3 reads CASSSTQGFNEKLFF. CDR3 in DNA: TGTGCCAGCAGTTCCACACAGGGCTTTAATGAAAAACTGTTTTTT.

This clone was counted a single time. The CDR3 loop is CASSDAGQGTYEQYF. DNA for the CDR3: TGTGCCAGCAGTGATGCGGGACAGGGTACCTACGAGCAGTACTTC. This chain links TRBV6-1 with TRBJ2-7, with 9 nucleotides matching TRBD1. J was trimmed by 2 bases and V by 3 bases; bases with no gene match: 5. The CDR3 runs 15 residues. Germline CDR1 MNHNS, CDR2 SASEGT.

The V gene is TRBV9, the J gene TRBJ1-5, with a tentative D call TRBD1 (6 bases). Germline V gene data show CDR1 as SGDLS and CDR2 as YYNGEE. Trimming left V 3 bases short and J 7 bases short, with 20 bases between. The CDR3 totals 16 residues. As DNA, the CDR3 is TGTGCCAGCAGCGCAGAGGGAGGGGGTAGGAGGCAGCCCCAGCATTTT. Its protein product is CASSAEGGGRRQPQHF. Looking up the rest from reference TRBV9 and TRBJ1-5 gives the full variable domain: DSGVTQTPKHLITATGQRVTLRCSPRSGDLSVYWYQQSLDQGLQFLIQYYNGEERAKGNILERFSAQQFPDLHSELNLSSLELGDSALYFCASSAEGGGRRQPQHFGDGTRLSIL.

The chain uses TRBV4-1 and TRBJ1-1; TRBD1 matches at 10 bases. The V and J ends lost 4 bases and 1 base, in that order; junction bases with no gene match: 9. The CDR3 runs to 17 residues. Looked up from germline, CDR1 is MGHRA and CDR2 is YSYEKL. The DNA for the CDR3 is TGCGCCAGCAGCCTCCAGACAGGGGGCATCGCGAACACTGAAGCTTTCTTT. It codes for CASSLQTGGIANTEAFF.

The CDR3 loop reads CASSYPGAGETQYF. In nucleotides, the CDR3 is TGCGCCAGCAGTTATCCCGGGGCGGGGGAGACCCAGTACTTC. The chain uses TRBV5-1 and TRBJ2-5, with D maybe TRBD2 (6 bases). Germline CDR1 SGHRS, CDR2 YFSETQ. V lost 5 bases and J 5 bases, leaving 16 bases between the germline ends. The length of the CDR3 is 14 residues.

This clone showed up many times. The CDR3 DNA sequence: TGTGCCAGCAGCCAGGCTGACGAGCAGTACTTC. Protein product: CASSQADEQYF. This chain uses TRBV11-2 with TRBJ2-7; no definite D call. V was shortened by 5 bases and J by 5 bases, with 7 bases between the two germline ends. CDR1 is SGHAT, CDR2 FQNNGV, per germline. This CDR3 comprises 11 residues.

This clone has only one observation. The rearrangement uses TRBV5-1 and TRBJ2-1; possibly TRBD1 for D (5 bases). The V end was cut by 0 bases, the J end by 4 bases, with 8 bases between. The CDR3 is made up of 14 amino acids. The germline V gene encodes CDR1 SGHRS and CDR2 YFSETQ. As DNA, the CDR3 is TGCGCCAGCAGCTTGGGAACAGGATACAATGAGCAGTTCTTC. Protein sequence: CASSLGTGYNEQFF.

As DNA, the CDR3 is TGTGCCAGTAGTATGGGAGGGGGGATGAACACTGAAGCTTTCTTT. Translating gives CASSMGGGMNTEAFF. This rearrangement joins TRBV19 to TRBJ1-1; possible D gene TRBD1, 6 bases. The CDR3 is 15 amino acids. The germline V and J ends were trimmed by 3 bases and 0 bases, with 11 bases remaining between them. CDR1 and CDR2 (germline): LNHDA, SQIVND (reference sequence).

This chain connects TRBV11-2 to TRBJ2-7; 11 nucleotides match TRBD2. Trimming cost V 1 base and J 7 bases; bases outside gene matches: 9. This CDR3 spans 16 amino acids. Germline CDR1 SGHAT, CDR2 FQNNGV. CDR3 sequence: CASSLARLAGGREQYF. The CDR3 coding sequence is TGTGCCAGCAGCTTAGCGCGGTTAGCGGGGGGGAGAGAGCAGTACTTC.